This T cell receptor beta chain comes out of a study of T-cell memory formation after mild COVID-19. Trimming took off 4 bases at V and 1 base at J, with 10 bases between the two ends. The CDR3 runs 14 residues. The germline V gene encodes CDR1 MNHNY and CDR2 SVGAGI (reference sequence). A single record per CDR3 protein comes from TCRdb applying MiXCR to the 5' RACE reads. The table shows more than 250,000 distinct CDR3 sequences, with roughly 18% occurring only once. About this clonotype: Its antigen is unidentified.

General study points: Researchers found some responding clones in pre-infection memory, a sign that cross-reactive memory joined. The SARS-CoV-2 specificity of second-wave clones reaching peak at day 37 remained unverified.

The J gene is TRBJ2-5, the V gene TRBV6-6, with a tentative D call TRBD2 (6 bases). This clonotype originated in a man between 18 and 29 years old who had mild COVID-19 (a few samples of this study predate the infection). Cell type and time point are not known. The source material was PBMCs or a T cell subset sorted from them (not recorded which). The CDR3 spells CASSFGTSQETQYF. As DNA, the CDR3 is TGTGCCAGCAGTTTTGGGACTTCCCAAGAGACCCAGTACTTC.